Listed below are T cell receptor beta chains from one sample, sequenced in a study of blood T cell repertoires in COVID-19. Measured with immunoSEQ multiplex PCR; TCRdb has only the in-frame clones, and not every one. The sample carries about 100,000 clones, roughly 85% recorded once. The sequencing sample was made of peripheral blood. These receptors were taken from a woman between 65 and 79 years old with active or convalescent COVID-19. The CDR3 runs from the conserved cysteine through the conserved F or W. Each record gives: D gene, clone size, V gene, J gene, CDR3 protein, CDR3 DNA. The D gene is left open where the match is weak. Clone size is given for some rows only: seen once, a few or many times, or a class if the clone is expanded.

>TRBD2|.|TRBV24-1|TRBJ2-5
CATSDSRLAGQETQYF
TGTGCCACCAGTGATTCACGACTAGCCGGTCAAGAGACCCAGTACTTC
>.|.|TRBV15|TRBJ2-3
CATSRGQDASTDTQYF
TGTGCCACCAGCAGAGGACAGGACGCTAGCACAGATACGCAGTATTTT
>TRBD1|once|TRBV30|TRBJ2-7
CAWRVTGGGSYEQYF
TGTGCCTGGAGGGTAACAGGGGGAGGCTCCTACGAGCAGTACTTC
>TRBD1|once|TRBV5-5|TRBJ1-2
CASSLAGTGLNYGYTF
TGTGCCAGCAGCTTGGCCGGGACAGGGTTAAACTATGGCTACACCTTC
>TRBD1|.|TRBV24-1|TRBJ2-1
CATSDRGGARNEQFF
TGTGCCACCAGTGACCGAGGGGGCGCAAGGAATGAGCAGTTCTTC
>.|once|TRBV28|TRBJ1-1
CASRFLNTEAFF
TGTGCCAGCAGATTCTTGAACACTGAAGCTTTCTTT
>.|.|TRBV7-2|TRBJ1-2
CASSSAPDSHYGYTF
TGTGCCAGCAGCTCCGCCCCAGACAGTCACTATGGCTACACCTTC
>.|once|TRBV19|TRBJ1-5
CAGMQRVSNQPQHF
TGTGCCGGAATGCAGAGGGTGAGCAATCAGCCCCAGCATTTT
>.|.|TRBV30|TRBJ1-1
CAWSVRGAGTEAFF
TGTGCCTGGAGTGTGCGGGGCGCGGGCACTGAAGCTTTCTTT
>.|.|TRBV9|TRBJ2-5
CASSVGGQETQYF
TGTGCCAGCAGCGTAGGAGGCCAAGAGACCCAGTACTTC
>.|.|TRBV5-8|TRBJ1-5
CASSQGLQARQPQHF
TGTGCCAGCAGCCAGGGGTTACAGGCGAGGCAGCCCCAGCATTTT
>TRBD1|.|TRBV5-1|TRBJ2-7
CASSLVGQGAYEQYF
TGCGCCAGCAGCTTGGTGGGACAGGGGGCCTACGAGCAGTACTTC
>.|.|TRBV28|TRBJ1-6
CASRRQYNSPLHF
TGTGCCAGCAGGAGACAGTATAATTCACCCCTCCACTTT
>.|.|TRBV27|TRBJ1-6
CASSFGGPSPLHF
TGTGCCAGCAGTTTCGGGGGGCCGTCACCCCTCCACTTT
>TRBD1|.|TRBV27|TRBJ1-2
CASRATGVNGYTF
TGTGCCAGCAGGGCGACAGGGGTAAATGGCTACACCTTC
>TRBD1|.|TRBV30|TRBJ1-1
CAWNRGSDTEAFF
TGTGCCTGGAACAGGGGTTCGGACACTGAAGCTTTCTTT
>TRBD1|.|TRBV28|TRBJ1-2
CATMTGGAYGYTF
TGTGCCACAATGACAGGGGGGGCCTATGGCTACACCTTC
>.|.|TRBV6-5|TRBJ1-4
CASSYSAYEKLFF
TGTGCCAGCAGTTACTCAGCCTATGAAAAACTGTTTTTT
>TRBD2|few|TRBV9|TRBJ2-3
CASSSRLAGITDTQYF
TGTGCCAGCAGCTCCCGACTAGCGGGGATCACAGATACGCAGTATTTT
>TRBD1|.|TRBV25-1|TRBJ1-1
CASQGQLNTEAFF
TGTGCCAGCCAGGGACAGCTAAACACTGAAGCTTTCTTT
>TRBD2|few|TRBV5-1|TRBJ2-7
CASSLQSGSDFYEQYF
TGCGCCAGCAGCCTCCAAAGCGGGAGCGATTTCTACGAGCAGTACTTC
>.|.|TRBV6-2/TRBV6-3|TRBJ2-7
CASSYYPPYEQYF
TGTGCCAGCAGTTACTATCCTCCCTACGAGCAGTACTTC
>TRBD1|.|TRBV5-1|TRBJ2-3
CASSYGQGADTQYF
TGCGCCAGCAGCTATGGACAGGGCGCAGATACGCAGTATTTT
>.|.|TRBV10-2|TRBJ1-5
CASSGTGIQPQHF
TGCGCCAGCAGTGGAACAGGTATTCAGCCCCAGCATTTT
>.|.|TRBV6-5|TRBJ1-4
CASSYSSREKLFF
TGTGCCAGCAGTTACTCGAGTCGAGAAAAACTGTTTTTT
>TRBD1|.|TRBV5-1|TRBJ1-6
CASSLDRALSPLHF
TGCGCCAGCAGCCTAGACAGGGCTCTGTCACCCCTCCACTTT
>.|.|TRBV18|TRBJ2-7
CASSRGQPYEQYF
TGTGCCAGCTCACGAGGACAACCCTACGAGCAGTACTTC
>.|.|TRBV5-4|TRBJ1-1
CASSLALNTEAFF
TGTGCCAGCAGCTTGGCTTTGAACACTGAAGCTTTCTTT
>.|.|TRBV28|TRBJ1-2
CASRHGVKNLYGYTF
TGTGCCAGCAGACACGGGGTGAAGAATCTCTATGGCTACACCTTC
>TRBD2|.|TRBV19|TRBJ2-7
CASSTSGANYEQYF
TGTGCCAGTAGTACCAGCGGGGCGAACTACGAGCAGTACTTC
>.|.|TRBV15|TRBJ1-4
CATSRDRNEKLFF
TGTGCCACCAGCAGAGATCGTAATGAAAAACTGTTTTTT
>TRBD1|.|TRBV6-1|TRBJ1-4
CASSEAHDRGKLFF
TGTGCCAGCAGTGAAGCTCACGACAGGGGAAAACTGTTTTTT
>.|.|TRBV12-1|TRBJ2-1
CASCPGTSGRVNEQFF
TGTGCCAGCTGTCCCGGGACTAGCGGGAGGGTTAACGAGCAGTTCTTC
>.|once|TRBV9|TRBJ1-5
CASSVGRAGQPQHF
TGTGCCAGCAGCGTAGGCAGGGCAGGTCAGCCCCAGCATTTT
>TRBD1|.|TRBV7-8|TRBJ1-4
CASSLRDRTKSNEKLFF
TGTGCCAGCAGCCTAAGGGACAGAACAAAATCTAATGAAAAACTGTTTTTT
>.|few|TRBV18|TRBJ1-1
CASSPGQNTEAFF
TGTGCCAGCTCACCAGGCCAGAACACTGAAGCTTTCTTT
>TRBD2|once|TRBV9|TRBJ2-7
CASSSLASGVYEQYF
TGTGCCAGCAGCTCCCTGGCTAGCGGGGTCTACGAGCAGTACTTC
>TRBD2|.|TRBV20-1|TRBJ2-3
CSASGSGRARAADTQYF
TGCAGTGCTAGTGGCAGCGGGAGGGCCCGGGCAGCAGATACGCAGTATTTT
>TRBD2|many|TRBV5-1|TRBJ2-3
CASRTSAQSTDTQYF
TGCGCCAGCCGTACTAGCGCCCAAAGCACAGATACGCAGTATTTT
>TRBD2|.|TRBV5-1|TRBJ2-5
CASSLLAYQETQYF
TGCGCCAGCAGCTTACTAGCGTACCAAGAGACCCAGTACTTC
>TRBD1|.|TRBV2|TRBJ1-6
CASVRDRAYNSPLHF
TGTGCCAGCGTCCGGGACAGGGCCTATAATTCACCCCTCCACTTT
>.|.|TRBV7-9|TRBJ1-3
CASSYRVLRPGNTIYF
TGTGCCAGCAGCTACAGGGTATTACGGCCTGGAAACACCATATATTTT
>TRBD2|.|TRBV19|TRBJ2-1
CASSTRTSGSSYNEQFF
TGTGCCAGTAGTACCCGGACTAGCGGGAGCTCCTACAATGAGCAGTTCTTC
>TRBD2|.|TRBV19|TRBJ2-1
CASSITTSGRYNEQFF
TGTGCCAGTAGTATTACGACTAGCGGGAGGTACAATGAGCAGTTCTTC
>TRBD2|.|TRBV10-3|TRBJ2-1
CAISPSGSRNEQFF
TGTGCCATCAGCCCTAGCGGGAGTCGGAATGAGCAGTTCTTC
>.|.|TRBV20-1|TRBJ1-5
CSASPGGGNQPQHF
TGCAGTGCTAGTCCCGGGGGGGGCAATCAGCCCCAGCATTTT
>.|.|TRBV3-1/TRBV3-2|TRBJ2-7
CASSPQAVAGPYEQYF
TGTGCCAGCAGCCCCCAGGCGGTCGCGGGTCCCTACGAGCAGTACTTC